This T cell receptor beta chain was identified during a study of blood T cell repertoires in COVID-19. For the study at large: PBMCs, B-cell-depleted T cells, or T cells were the source of the cDNA or gDNA that made up the material.

How the authors handled the data: By means of reference gene primer amplification, nucleated cell counts were estimated. Clones were read by immunoSEQ multiplex PCR, and TCRdb kept only the in-frame ones, dropping some. The V and J calls and clone size were taken over from that table, and D and trimming were inferred from the DNA. The sample comprises about 170,000 clones, approximately 80% of which are singletons, and approximately 8.2% rests with the top ten. Trimming removed 3 bases from V and 6 bases from J, with 6 bases in between. This CDR3 region has 12 residues. This clonotype was obtained from a woman older than 75 with COVID-19, enrolled during active disease. The sequenced sample was peripheral blood. This chain joins TRBV12-3 or TRBV12-4 and TRBJ1-5; no clear D. CDR3 amino acids: CASSFSGQPQHF. The CDR3 bases are TGTGCCAGCAGTTTTAGCGGTCAGCCCCAGCATTTT.